The source of this T cell receptor (beta chain) is a study of cytomegalovirus exposure and HLA in healthy donors. In the PCR, 60 Vbeta and 13 Jbeta primers were used. Produced via immunoSEQ multiplex PCR; TCRdb's table is partial and in-frame only. The repertoire holds about 160,000 clones, with about two thirds as singletons. Notes on this clone: One end of the junction is discordant with germline, which a read error may explain. Other DNA sequences from this sample encode an identical CDR3 as well.

The TCR comes from a young woman in good health and CMV-seronegative. The sample comprised PBMCs.

The CDR3 protein is CATSRGGSSYEQYF. In DNA, the CDR3 is TGCGCCACCAGCAGAGGCGGGAGCTCCTACGAGCAGTACTTC. The V call is TRBV15, the J call TRBJ2-7; 7 nucleotides match TRBD2. Germline-derived CDR1 and CDR2 are LNHNV and YYDKDF (reference sequence). The CDR3 is made up of 14 amino acids.